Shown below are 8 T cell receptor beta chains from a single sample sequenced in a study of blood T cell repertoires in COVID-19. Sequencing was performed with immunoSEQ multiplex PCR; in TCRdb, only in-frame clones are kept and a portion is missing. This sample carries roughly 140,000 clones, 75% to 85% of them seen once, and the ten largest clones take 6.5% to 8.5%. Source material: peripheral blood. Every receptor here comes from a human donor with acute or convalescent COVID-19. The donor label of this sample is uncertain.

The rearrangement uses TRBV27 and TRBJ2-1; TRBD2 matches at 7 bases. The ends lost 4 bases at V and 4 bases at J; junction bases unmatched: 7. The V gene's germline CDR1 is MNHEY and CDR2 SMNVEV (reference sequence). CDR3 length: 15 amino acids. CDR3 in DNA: TGTGCCAGCAGTTCCCGGCCGGGGGGTTACAATGAGCAGTTCTTC. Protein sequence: CASSSRPGGYNEQFF.

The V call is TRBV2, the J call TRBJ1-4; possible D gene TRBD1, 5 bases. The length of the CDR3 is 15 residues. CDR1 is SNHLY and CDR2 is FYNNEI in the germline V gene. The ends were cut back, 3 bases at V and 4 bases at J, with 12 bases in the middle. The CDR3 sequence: CASSEIQGVNEKLFF. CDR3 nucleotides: TGTGCCAGCAGTGAGATCCAGGGCGTTAATGAAAAACTGTTTTTT.

For the CDR3, the DNA is TGTGCCAGCAGAGGGACAGGCGAGACCCAGTACTTC. Its translation: CASRGTGETQYF. The chain carries TRBV2 and TRBJ2-5, with 8 bases lining up with TRBD1. The CDR3 sequence is 12 residues long. V dropped 6 bases and J dropped 5; count of bases not matched to a gene: 2. Germline CDR1 and CDR2: SNHLY and FYNNEI.

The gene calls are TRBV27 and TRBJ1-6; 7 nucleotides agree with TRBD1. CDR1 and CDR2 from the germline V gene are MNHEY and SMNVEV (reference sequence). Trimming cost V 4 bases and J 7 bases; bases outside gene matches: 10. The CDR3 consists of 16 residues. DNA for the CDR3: TGTGCCAGCAGTTCCTTGTGGAAGGGGGCCAATTCACCCCTCCACTTT. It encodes CASSSLWKGANSPLHF.

CDR3 residues: CASSVDRDNYGYTF. CDR3 DNA: TGTGCCAGCAGCGTGGACAGGGATAACTATGGCTACACCTTC. This rearrangement joins TRBV7-3 to TRBJ1-2; 8 positions agree with TRBD1. With V trimmed by 5 bases and J by 1 base, 3 bases remained unmatched. Germline V gene sequence: CDR1 SGHTA, CDR2 FQGTGA. The CDR3 spans 14 residues.

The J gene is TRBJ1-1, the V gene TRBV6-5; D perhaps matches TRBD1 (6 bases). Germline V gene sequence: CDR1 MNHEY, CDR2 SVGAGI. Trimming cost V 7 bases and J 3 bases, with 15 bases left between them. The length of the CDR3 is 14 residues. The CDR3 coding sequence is TGTGCCAGCATACCACAGGGAAGCTACACTGAAGCTTTCTTT. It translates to CASIPQGSYTEAFF.

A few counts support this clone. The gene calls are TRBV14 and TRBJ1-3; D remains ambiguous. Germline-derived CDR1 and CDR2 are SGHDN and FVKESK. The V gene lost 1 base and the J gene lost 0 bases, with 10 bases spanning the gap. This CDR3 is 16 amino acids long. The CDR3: CASSQVEPSSGNTIYF. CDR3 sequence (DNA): TGTGCCAGCAGCCAAGTCGAACCTAGCTCTGGAAACACCATATATTTT. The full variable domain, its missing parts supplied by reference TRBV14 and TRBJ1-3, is EAGVTQFPSHSVIEKGQTVTLRCDPISGHDNLYWYRRVMGKEIKFLLHFVKESKQDESGMPNNRFLAERTGGTYSTLKVQPAELEDSGVYFCASSQVEPSSGNTIYFGEGSWLTVV.

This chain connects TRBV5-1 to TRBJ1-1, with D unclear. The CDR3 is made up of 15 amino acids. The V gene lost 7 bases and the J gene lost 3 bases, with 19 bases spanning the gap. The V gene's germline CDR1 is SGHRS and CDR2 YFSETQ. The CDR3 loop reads CASSYSLIEDTEAFF. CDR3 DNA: TGCGCCAGCTCGTATTCCCTTATTGAGGACACTGAAGCTTTCTTT.